This T cell receptor (beta chain) was documented in a study of blood T cell repertoires in COVID-19. Study-wide context: COVID-19 samples, acute and convalescent, were from the United States, Italy and Spain. PBMCs, B-cell-depleted T cells, or T cells provided the cDNA or gDNA that made up the material.

Germline V CDR1 and CDR2: KGHSH, LQKENI. The CDR3 totals 13 residues. V lost 2 bases and J 8 bases, leaving 12 bases between the germline ends. Clones were sequenced by immunoSEQ multiplex PCR, and TCRdb holds only the in-frame ones, with some missing. The table shows 240,000 or so clones, with roughly 86% occurring only once. The rearrangement uses TRBV18 and TRBJ1-2; D gene ambiguous. Specimen: peripheral blood. The source of this sequence is a man older than 75 with acute or convalescent COVID-19. The CDR3 region is CASSPSHGRGYTF. DNA for the CDR3: TGTGCCAGCTCACCATCGCACGGGAGGGGCTACACCTTC.